These 5 T cell receptor beta chains share one sample of origin, sequenced in a study of blood T cell repertoires in COVID-19. Assay: immunoSEQ multiplex PCR; the TCRdb copy retains only in-frame clones and omits some. This table has around 130,000 clones, approximately 85% appearing once. Sequenced: peripheral blood. These receptors came from a human donor in a cohort sampled during active COVID-19.

CDR3 amino acids: CASSPNLGTPGNTIYF. CDR3 sequence (DNA): TGTGCCAGCTCACCAAACCTCGGGACACCTGGAAACACCATATATTTT. V gene TRBV18 combines with J gene TRBJ1-3, with a possible D match to TRBD1 (6 bases). The V gene's germline CDR1 is KGHSH and CDR2 LQKENI. CDR3 length: 16 residues. The V gene lost 2 bases and the J gene lost 2 bases, with 13 bases spanning the gap.

The CDR3 sequence is CASSLSPGTGNTIYF. The CDR3 DNA reads TGTGCCAGCAGCTTATCCCCAGGGACTGGAAACACCATATATTTT. This sequence joins TRBV11-2 and TRBJ1-3, with a possible D match to TRBD1 (5 bases). This CDR3 has 15 residues. CDR1 and CDR2 (germline): SGHAT, FQNNGV. Between the trimmed V and J ends, which lost 2 bases and 2 bases, there was a span of 10 bases.

This chain links TRBV10-3 with TRBJ2-1; 9 nucleotides match TRBD2. The germline gives CDR1 ENHRY, CDR2 SYGVKD. The junction had 15 bases not matched to a gene; V was cut back by 6 bases and J by 0 bases. This CDR3 contains 19 residues. The DNA of the CDR3 is TGTGCCATCAGCGGTCTGGTGGGTAGCGGGGGTCCCTCCTACAATGAGCAGTTCTTC. Protein product: CAISGLVGSGGPSYNEQFF.

V usage is TRBV11-2 and J usage is TRBJ1-6; perhaps TRBD1 as D (5 bases). Germline CDR1 and CDR2: SGHAT and FQNNGV. The CDR3 extends over 17 amino acids. Between the trimmed V and J ends, which lost 1 base and 4 bases, there was a span of 14 bases. CDR3 region: CASSLAFWQGYNSPLHF. The CDR3 DNA reads TGTGCCAGCAGCTTAGCGTTCTGGCAGGGATATAATTCACCCCTCCACTTT.

V is TRBV14 and J is TRBJ1-1; TRBD1 is a possible D gene (6 bases). CDR3 length: 14 residues. The germline gives CDR1 SGHDN, CDR2 FVKESK. V was clipped by 1 base and J by 4 bases, with 10 bases between them. The CDR3, as DNA: TGTGCCAGCAGCCAAGTAAGGGGGGGCACTGAAGCTTTCTTT. It is translated as CASSQVRGGTEAFF.